A selection of T cell receptor beta chains follows, all from one sample in a study of cytomegalovirus exposure and HLA in healthy donors. Repertoires were generated with immunoSEQ multiplex PCR, while TCRdb's copy carries only in-frame clones and drops some. The sample contains more than 80,000 clones, 63% of which appear only once. Input material: PBMCs. All receptors come from a woman in her thirties or forties in good health and CMV-seropositive. The CDR3 runs from the conserved cysteine through the conserved F or W. Fields, in order: V gene, J gene, CDR3 protein.

V: TRBV27; J: TRBJ2-7; CDR3: CASSLTGGYEQYF
V: TRBV4-1; J: TRBJ1-2; CDR3: CASSQPGQGKNYGYTF
V: TRBV6-6; J: TRBJ2-7; CDR3: CASSYSGWASNEQYF
V: TRBV18; J: TRBJ2-3; CDR3: CASSPAAGVLNTQYF
V: TRBV13; J: TRBJ1-2; CDR3: CASSTWGMGGYGYTF
V: TRBV9; J: TRBJ2-5; CDR3: CASSVSTSGIWETQYF
V: TRBV7-6; J: TRBJ2-7; CDR3: CASSAGWSSYEQYF
V: TRBV5-4; J: TRBJ1-2; CDR3: CASSVTGGSGGYTF
V: TRBV6-1; J: TRBJ1-1; CDR3: CASSEGKVGGPEAFF
V: TRBV6-5; J: TRBJ2-7; CDR3: CASSLGGSLSYEQYF
V: TRBV27; J: TRBJ2-3; CDR3: CASSLAGVDVNTQYF
V: TRBV5-1; J: TRBJ2-7; CDR3: CASSLAPLESAYEQYF
V: TRBV6-1; J: TRBJ1-1; CDR3: CASTQAEWEAFF
V: TRBV13; J: TRBJ2-2; CDR3: CASAGLAGVGTGELFF
V: TRBV28; J: TRBJ2-7; CDR3: CASSSSSGRVGEQYF
V: TRBV28; J: TRBJ2-3; CDR3: CASSWERAGTDTQYF
V: TRBV27; J: TRBJ2-7; CDR3: CASSIEGDRVFDEQYF
V: TRBV7-9; J: TRBJ2-7; CDR3: CASSPGRLTRGSYEQYF
V: TRBV19; J: TRBJ1-2; CDR3: CASRSRGGNYGYTF
V: TRBV4-3; J: TRBJ2-1; CDR3: CASSQERQGGEFF
V: TRBV6-1; J: TRBJ1-2; CDR3: CASREGQSNYGYTF
V: TRBV29-1; J: TRBJ2-1; CDR3: CSDAGTSGSEQFF
V: TRBV7-2; J: TRBJ2-7; CDR3: CASSLGAGSYEQYF
V: TRBV28; J: TRBJ2-1; CDR3: CASSLSGLAGVHEQFF
V: TRBV27; J: TRBJ1-2; CDR3: CASSPGQGSYGYTF
V: TRBV28; J: TRBJ2-2; CDR3: CASSTRGAGELFF
V: TRBV19; J: TRBJ1-4; CDR3: CASEAWGESEKLFF
V: TRBV7-2; J: TRBJ2-3; CDR3: CASSSSGTGGADTQYF
V: TRBV5-6; J: TRBJ1-1; CDR3: CASSLAGRVTGAEAFF
V: TRBV10-2; J: TRBJ2-7; CDR3: CASSESASGGGEQYF
V: TRBV19; J: TRBJ1-1; CDR3: CASTRGGIEAFF
V: TRBV6-1; J: TRBJ2-7; CDR3: CASSGLAGGSYEQYF